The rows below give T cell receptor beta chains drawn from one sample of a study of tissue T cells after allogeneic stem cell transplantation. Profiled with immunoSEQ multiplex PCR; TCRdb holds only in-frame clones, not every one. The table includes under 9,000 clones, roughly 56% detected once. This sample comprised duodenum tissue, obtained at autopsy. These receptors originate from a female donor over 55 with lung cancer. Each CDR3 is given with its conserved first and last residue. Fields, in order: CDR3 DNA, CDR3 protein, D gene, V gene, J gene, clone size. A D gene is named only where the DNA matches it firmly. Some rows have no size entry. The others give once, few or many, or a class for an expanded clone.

TGTGCCAGCTCACCAAGCGGGGCTAAAGAGACCCAGTACTTC	CASSPSGAKETQYF	TRBD2	TRBV18	TRBJ2-5	medium-sized
TGTGCCATCAAGGGACAGAACACAGATACGCAGTATTTT	CAIKGQNTDTQYF	TRBD1	TRBV6-5	TRBJ2-3	NA
TGTGCCAGCAGCTTAGATCTGGGGTCATCCTACAATGAGCAGTTCTTC	CASSLDLGSSYNEQFF	NA	TRBV11-2	TRBJ2-1	NA
TGTGCCAGCAGCCCTTATAGCAATCAGCCCCAGCATTTT	CASSPYSNQPQHF	NA	TRBV7-2	TRBJ1-5	NA
TGTGCCAGCAGTGCAGGGCCCCAAGAGACCCAGTACTTC	CASSAGPQETQYF	NA	TRBV2	TRBJ2-5	medium-sized
TGTGCCAGCAGCGATTACAGATATCAGCCCCAGCATTTT	CASSDYRYQPQHF	NA	TRBV6-5	TRBJ1-5	once
TGTGCCAGCAGCCCGACTAGCCAGAACACCGGGGAGCTGTTTTTT	CASSPTSQNTGELFF	TRBD2	TRBV5-4	TRBJ2-2	NA
TGTGCCAGCAGCAAAAATCAGCTCCCGGACTACGAGCAGTACTTC	CASSKNQLPDYEQYF	NA	TRBV21-1	TRBJ2-7	NA
TGTGCCAGCAGCTTGCAACCGGGACGCATCGCTGAAAAACTGTTTTTT	CASSLQPGRIAEKLFF	NA	TRBV7-2	TRBJ1-4	NA
TGTGCCAGCAGCCAAGCGGGCCGACCCCGAGAGACCCAGTACTTC	CASSQAGRPRETQYF	NA	TRBV3-1/TRBV3-2	TRBJ2-5	few
TGTGCCAGCAGCCCCGTCGGGGGTCGGAACACCATATATTTT	CASSPVGGRNTIYF	NA	TRBV4-2	TRBJ1-3	NA
TGCAGCGTTGTTGGCGGACTCACAGATACGCAGTATTTT	CSVVGGLTDTQYF	NA	TRBV29-1	TRBJ2-3	NA
TGTGCCAGCAGTTTATACGGCGGGGAGAACACTGAAGCTTTCTTT	CASSLYGGENTEAFF	NA	TRBV27	TRBJ1-1	NA
TGTGCCTGGAGCCAGGGTAGTATAGCCGGGGAGCTGTTTTTT	CAWSQGSIAGELFF	NA	TRBV30	TRBJ2-2	few
TGTGCCTGGTCTCGCTCGGGGGCTAACACAGATACGCAGTATTTT	CAWSRSGANTDTQYF	NA	TRBV30	TRBJ2-3	NA
TGTGCCAGCTCACCCCGGCCAGGTCAGACACATGAAAAACTGTTTTTT	CASSPRPGQTHEKLFF	NA	TRBV18	TRBJ1-4	NA
TGTGCCAGCAGCTTAGCTCCTACCACAGATACGCAGTATTTT	CASSLAPTTDTQYF	NA	TRBV7-6	TRBJ2-3	NA